This T cell receptor beta chain is from a study of T cell repertoires in cytomegalovirus infection. About the research overall: Well-studied HLA-B-restricted CMV epitopes were used in the study alongside recently identified HLA-C-restricted ones. Indications came from public TCR beta signatures; they pointed to CMV infection and to a matching HLA type.

MiXCR was run by TCRdb on the reads, yielding one entry per CDR3 protein. The sample carries about a million distinct CDR3 sequences, less than 40% recorded once. Worth noting for this clonotype: Its antigen is undetermined.

General study findings and limits: Cumulative frequency (of public TCR beta family members) identified carriers of CMV plus the relevant HLA. Clonotype analysis showed dominance of the ex vivo response by HLA-C-restricted CMV-specific TCR beta clonotypes.

Germline assignment: CDR1 MNHNY and CDR2 SVGAGI (reference sequence). The CDR3 has 13 amino acids. V dropped 7 bases and J dropped 3 bases, with 12 bases sitting between them. Sequencing used cultured CD8+ T cells from PBMCs, obtained from culture after CMV antigen stimulation. The sequence came from a human donor in good health (CMV status not recorded). Some clones in this sample may be carry-over from other donors' samples. The V gene is TRBV6-6, the J gene TRBJ1-1; TRBD1 is a possible D gene (5 bases). The CDR3 DNA is TGTGCCAGCACCCAGGCGGGGGACACTGAAGCTTTCTTT. Translation gives CASTQAGDTEAFF.